This is a list of T cell receptor beta chains from one sample in a study of T cells in Graves' hyperthyroidism and ophthalmopathy. TCRdb redid the calling of the multiplex PCR reads with MiXCR, one entry per CDR3 protein. The profile shows about 350,000 distinct CDR3 sequences, about 15% of them singletons. Sequencing was performed on blood. Every receptor here comes from a woman in her twenties or thirties with Graves' hyperthyroidism. Both conserved end residues are part of each CDR3. The D gene is left open where the match is weak. Clone size, where shown, is once, few, many, or a class for clones that have expanded.

CDR3 protein	CDR3 DNA	V gene	J gene	D gene	clone size
CASSRQGGGYGYTF	TGTGCCAGCAGTAGACAGGGCGGGGGCTATGGCTACACCTTC	TRBV6-1	TRBJ1-2	TRBD1	many
CASRLTGWYGYTF	TGTGCCAGCAGGTTGACAGGGTGGTATGGCTACACCTTC	TRBV2	TRBJ1-2	TRBD1	many
CASSYGAGAGTQYF	TGTGCCAGCAGTTACGGGGCTGGAGCGGGTACGCAGTATTTT	TRBV6-2/TRBV6-3	TRBJ2-3	.	many
CASSQSPGETQYF	TGTGCCAGCAGCCAATCCCCTGGGGAGACCCAGTACTTC	TRBV3-1	TRBJ2-5	.	many
CAISDPDLSPQETQYF	TGTGCCATCAGTGACCCGGACCTATCCCCCCAAGAGACCCAGTACTTC	TRBV10-3	TRBJ2-5	.	many
CASSLWSSGSHEQYF	TGTGCCAGCAGTTTATGGTCTAGCGGGTCCCACGAGCAGTACTTC	TRBV28	TRBJ2-7	TRBD2	many
CASSFGQGGSVIQYF	TGTGCCAGCAGTTTCGGACAGGGGGGGTCGGTCATTCAGTACTTC	TRBV12-3/TRBV12-4	TRBJ2-4	TRBD1	.
CASSPSAGGDNEQFF	TGTGCCAGCAGCCCATCGGCCGGGGGGGACAATGAGCAGTTCTTC	TRBV11-2	TRBJ2-1	TRBD2	few
CASSQVRGVKNEQFF	TGTGCCAGCAGCCAAGTCCGGGGAGTTAAGAATGAGCAGTTCTTC	TRBV3-1	TRBJ2-1	.	few
CACHSSAGELFF	TGTGCCTGCCATAGCTCCGCCGGGGAGCTGTTTTTT	TRBV30	TRBJ2-2	.	few
CAISRDRNEQFF	TGTGCCATCAGCCGCGACAGGAATGAGCAGTTCTTC	TRBV10-3	TRBJ2-1	.	.
CASSLVGTSGNNEQFF	TGCGCCAGCAGCTTAGTAGGGACTAGCGGGAACAATGAGCAGTTCTTC	TRBV5-1	TRBJ2-1	TRBD2	many
CASSEDRGVDIQYF	TGCGCCAGCAGTGAGGACAGGGGGGTTGACATTCAGTACTTC	TRBV10-2	TRBJ2-4	TRBD1	.
CASTPRDRGNSPLHF	TGTGCCAGCACCCCTCGGGACAGGGGTAATTCACCCCTCCACTTT	TRBV2	TRBJ1-6	TRBD1	many
CSVGTGRFTGELFF	TGCAGCGTCGGGACAGGGAGATTCACCGGGGAGCTGTTTTTT	TRBV29-1	TRBJ2-2	TRBD1	.
CSARQAGVFSEQYF	TGCAGTGCTAGACAAGCGGGAGTCTTCTCCGAGCAGTACTTC	TRBV20-1	TRBJ2-7	TRBD2	many
CATSATDRGGYTF	TGTGCCACCAGTGCCACGGACAGGGGCGGCTACACCTTC	TRBV24-1	TRBJ1-2	TRBD1	few
CASRRSLGANVLTF	TGTGCCAGCAGGAGGAGTCTTGGGGCCAACGTCCTGACTTTC	TRBV7-2	TRBJ2-6	.	few
CASISGANSPLHF	TGTGCCAGCATTTCGGGGGCCAATTCACCCCTCCACTTT	TRBV28	TRBJ1-6	.	.